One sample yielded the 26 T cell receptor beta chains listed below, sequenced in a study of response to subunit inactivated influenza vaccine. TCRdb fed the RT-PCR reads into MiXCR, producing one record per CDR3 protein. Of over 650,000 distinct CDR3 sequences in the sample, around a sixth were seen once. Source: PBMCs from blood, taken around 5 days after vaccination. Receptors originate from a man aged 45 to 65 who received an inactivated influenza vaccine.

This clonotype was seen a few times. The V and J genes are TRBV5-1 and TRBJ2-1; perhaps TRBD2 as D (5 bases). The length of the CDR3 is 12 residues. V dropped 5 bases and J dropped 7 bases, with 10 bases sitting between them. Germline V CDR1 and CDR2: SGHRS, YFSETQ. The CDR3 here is CASRFTGNEQFF. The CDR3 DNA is TGCGCCAGCAGGTTCACGGGGAATGAGCAGTTCTTC.

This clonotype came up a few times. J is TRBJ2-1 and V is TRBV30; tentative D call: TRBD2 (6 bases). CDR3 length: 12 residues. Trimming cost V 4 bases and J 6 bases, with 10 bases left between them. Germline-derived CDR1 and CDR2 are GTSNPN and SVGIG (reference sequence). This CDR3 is CAWNFGGNEQFF. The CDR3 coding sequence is TGTGCCTGGAATTTCGGGGGCAATGAGCAGTTCTTC.

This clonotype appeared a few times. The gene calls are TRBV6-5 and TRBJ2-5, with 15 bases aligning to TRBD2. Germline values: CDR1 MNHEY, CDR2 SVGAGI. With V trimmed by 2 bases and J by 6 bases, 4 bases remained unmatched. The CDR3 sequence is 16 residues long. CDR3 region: CASSYTGLAGGQTQYF. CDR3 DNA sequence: TGTGCCAGCAGTTACACGGGACTAGCGGGGGGTCAGACCCAGTACTTC.

As DNA, the CDR3 is TGTGCCAGCAGACCTGGGGCGGGGCAGGGCGGAGGGGTAATCCGCAATGAGCAGTTCTTC. This codes for CASRPGAGQGGGVIRNEQFF. The V gene is TRBV11-1, the J gene TRBJ2-1; D might be TRBD2 (6 bases). The germline CDR1 and CDR2 sequences are SGHAT and FQDESV (reference sequence). Trimming took off 6 bases at V and 6 bases at J, with 33 bases between the two ends. This CDR3 has 20 amino acids.

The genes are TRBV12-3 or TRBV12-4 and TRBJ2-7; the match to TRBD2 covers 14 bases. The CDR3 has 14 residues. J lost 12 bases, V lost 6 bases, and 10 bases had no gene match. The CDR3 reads CASSPGTSGSLSYF. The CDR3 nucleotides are TGTGCCAGCAGCCCCGGGACTAGCGGGAGTCTGTCGTACTTC.

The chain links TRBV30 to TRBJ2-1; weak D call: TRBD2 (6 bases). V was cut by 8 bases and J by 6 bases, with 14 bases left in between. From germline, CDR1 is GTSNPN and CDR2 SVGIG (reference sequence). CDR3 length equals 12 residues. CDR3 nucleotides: TGTGCCGGGGGGAGAGCCCTCAATGAGCAGTTCTTC. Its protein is CAGGRALNEQFF.

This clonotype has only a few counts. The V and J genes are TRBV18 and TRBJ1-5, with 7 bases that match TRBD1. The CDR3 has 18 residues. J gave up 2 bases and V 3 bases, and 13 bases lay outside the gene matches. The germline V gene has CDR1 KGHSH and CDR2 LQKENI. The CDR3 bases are TGTGCCAGCTCACCCACTCAAATGGTTACAGGGGGCAATCAGCCCCAGCATTTT. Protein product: CASSPTQMVTGGNQPQHF.

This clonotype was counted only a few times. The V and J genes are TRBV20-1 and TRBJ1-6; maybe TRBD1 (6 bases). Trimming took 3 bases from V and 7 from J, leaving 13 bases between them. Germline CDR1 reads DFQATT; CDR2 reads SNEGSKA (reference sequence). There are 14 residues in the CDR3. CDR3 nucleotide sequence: TGCAGTGCTAGTAGGGACATCTTGAATTCACCCCTCCACTTT. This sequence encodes CSASRDILNSPLHF.

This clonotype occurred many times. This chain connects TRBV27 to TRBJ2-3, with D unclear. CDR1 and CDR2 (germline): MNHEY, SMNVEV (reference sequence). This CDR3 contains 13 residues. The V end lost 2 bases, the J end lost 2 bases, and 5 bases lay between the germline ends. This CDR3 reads CASSLKSTDTQYF. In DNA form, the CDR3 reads TGTGCCAGCAGTTTAAAATCCACAGATACGCAGTATTTT.

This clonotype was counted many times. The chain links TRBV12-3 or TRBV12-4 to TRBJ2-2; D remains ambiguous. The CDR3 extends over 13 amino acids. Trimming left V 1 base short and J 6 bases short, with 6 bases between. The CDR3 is CASSLVVPGELFF. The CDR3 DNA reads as TGTGCCAGCAGTTTAGTTGTTCCCGGGGAGCTGTTTTTT.

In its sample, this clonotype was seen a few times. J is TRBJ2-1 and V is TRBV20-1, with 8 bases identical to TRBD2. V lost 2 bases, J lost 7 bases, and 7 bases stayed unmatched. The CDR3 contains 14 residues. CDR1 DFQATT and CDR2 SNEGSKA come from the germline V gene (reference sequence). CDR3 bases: TGCAGTGCTAGATTGAGCGGGAGCCAGAATGAGCAGTTCTTC. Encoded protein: CSARLSGSQNEQFF.

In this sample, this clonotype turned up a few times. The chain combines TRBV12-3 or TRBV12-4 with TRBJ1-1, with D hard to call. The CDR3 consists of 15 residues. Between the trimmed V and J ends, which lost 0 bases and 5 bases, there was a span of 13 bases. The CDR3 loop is CASSLAQAIGTEAFF. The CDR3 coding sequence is TGTGCCAGCAGTTTAGCGCAGGCGATTGGGACTGAAGCTTTCTTT.

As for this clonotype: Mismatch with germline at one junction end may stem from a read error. The CDR3 reads CASSPPGGPPDF. Here the CDR3 DNA reads TGTGCCAGCAGTCCCCCGGGGGGGCCCCCCGACTTC. The chain is built from TRBV6-5 and TRBJ2-7, with 8 bases lining up with TRBD2. The CDR3 has 12 residues. The germline V gene has CDR1 MNHEY and CDR2 SVGAGI.

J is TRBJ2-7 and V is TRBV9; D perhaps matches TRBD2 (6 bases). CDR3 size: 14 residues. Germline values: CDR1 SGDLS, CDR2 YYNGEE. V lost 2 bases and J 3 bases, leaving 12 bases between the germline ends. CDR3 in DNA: TGTGCCAGCAGCGTTGGCGGGGAGAACTACGAGCAGTACTTC. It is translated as CASSVGGENYEQYF.

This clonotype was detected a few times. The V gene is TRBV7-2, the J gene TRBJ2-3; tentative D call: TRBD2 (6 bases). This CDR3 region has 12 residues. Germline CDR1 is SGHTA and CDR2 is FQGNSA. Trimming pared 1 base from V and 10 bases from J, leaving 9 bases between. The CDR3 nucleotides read TGTGCCAGCAGCTTAGATGGAGGGGCGCAGTATTTT. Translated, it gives CASSLDGGAQYF. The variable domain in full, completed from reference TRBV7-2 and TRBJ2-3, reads GAGVSQSPSNKVTEKGKDVELRCDPISGHTALYWYRQSLGQGLEFLIYFQGNSAPDKSGLPSDRFSAERTGGSVSTLTIQRTQQEDSAVYLCASSLDGGAQYFGPGTRLTVL.

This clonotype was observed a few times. The CDR3 sequence: CASSLDRVLITEAFF. The CDR3 DNA sequence: TGTGCCAGCAGCTTAGACAGGGTACTCATCACTGAAGCTTTCTTT. V gene TRBV7-9 combines with J gene TRBJ1-1, with a weak D call TRBD1 (6 bases). Germline CDR1 is SEHNR and CDR2 is FQNEAQ (reference sequence). V lost 1 base and J 4 bases, leaving 13 bases between the germline ends. This CDR3 spans 15 amino acids.

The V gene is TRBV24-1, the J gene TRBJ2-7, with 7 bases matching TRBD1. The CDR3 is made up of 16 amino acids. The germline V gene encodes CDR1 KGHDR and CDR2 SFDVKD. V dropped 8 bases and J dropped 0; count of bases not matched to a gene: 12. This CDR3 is CATKTILRTGSYEQYF. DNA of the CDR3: TGTGCCACCAAGACCATACTTCGGACAGGCTCCTACGAGCAGTACTTC.

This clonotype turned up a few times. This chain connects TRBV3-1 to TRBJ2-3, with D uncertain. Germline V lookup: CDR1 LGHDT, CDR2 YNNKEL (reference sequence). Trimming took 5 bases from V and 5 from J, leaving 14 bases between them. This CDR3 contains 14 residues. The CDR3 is CASSVRSIGDTQYF. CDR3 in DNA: TGTGCCAGCAGCGTCAGGTCGATCGGAGATACGCAGTATTTT.

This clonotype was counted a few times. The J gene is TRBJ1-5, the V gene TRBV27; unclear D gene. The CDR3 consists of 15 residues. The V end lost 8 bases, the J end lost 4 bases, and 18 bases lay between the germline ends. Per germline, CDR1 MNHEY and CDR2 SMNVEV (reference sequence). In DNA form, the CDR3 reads TGTGCCAGCTGGGTCCCAAACGGCAGGAATCAGCCCCAGCATTTT. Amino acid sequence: CASWVPNGRNQPQHF.

Here the CDR3 reads CATSSLSTGSSYNEQFF. CDR3 bases: TGTGCCACCAGCAGCTTGAGTACCGGATCCTCCTACAATGAGCAGTTCTTC. The genes are TRBV15 and TRBJ2-1, with D uncertain. Between the trimmed V and J ends, which lost 3 bases and 0 bases, there was a span of 15 bases. CDR3 size: 17 residues. CDR1 LNHNV and CDR2 YYDKDF come from the germline V gene (reference sequence). The complete variable domain, with remaining parts taken from reference TRBV15 and TRBJ2-1, reads DAMVIQNPRYQVTQFGKPVTLSCSQTLNHNVMYWYQQKSSQAPKLLFHYYDKDFNNEADTPDNFQSRRPNTSFCFLDIRSPGLGDTAMYLCATSSLSTGSSYNEQFFGPGTRLTVL.

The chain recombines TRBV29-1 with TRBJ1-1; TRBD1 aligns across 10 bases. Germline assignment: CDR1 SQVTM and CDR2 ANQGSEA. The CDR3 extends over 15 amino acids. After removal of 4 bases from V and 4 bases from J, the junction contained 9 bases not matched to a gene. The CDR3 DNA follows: TGCAGCGTTGGGGGGACAGGGGCGGGTATCACTGAAGCTTTCTTT. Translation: CSVGGTGAGITEAFF.

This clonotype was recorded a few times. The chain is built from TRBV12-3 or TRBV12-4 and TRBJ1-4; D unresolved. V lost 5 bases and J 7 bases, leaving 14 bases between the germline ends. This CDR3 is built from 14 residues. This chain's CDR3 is CASSTTPASEKLFF. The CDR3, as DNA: TGTGCCAGCAGTACGACCCCCGCTAGTGAAAAACTGTTTTTT.

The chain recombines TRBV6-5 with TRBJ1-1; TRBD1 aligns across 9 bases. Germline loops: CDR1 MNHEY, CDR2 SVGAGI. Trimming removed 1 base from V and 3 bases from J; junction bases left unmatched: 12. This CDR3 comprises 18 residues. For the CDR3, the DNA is TGTGCCAGCAGTTACTTCCCTCTACCGGGACAGGGTGACACTGAAGCTTTCTTT. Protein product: CASSYFPLPGQGDTEAFF.

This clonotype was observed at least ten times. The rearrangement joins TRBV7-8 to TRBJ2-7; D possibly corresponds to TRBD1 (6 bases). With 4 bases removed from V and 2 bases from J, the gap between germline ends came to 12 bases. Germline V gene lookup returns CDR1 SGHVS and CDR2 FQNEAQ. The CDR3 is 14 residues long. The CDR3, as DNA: TGTGCCAGCAGCTCGTACAGGGTCACCTACGAGCAGTACTTC. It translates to CASSSYRVTYEQYF.

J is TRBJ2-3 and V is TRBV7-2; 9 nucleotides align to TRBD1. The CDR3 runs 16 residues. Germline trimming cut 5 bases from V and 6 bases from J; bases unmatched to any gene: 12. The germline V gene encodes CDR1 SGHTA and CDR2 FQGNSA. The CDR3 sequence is CASSIWTGEVGDTQYF. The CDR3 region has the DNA TGTGCCAGCAGCATATGGACAGGGGAAGTGGGTGATACGCAGTATTTT.

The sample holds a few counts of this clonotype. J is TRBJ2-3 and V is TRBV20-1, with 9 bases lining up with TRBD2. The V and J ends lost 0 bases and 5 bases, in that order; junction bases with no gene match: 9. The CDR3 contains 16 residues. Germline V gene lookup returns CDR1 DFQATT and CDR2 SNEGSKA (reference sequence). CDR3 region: CSAREFAGGLGDTQYF. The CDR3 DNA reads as TGCAGTGCTAGAGAATTTGCGGGGGGGCTTGGAGATACGCAGTATTTT.